These 9 T cell receptor beta chains were sequenced from one sample in a study of cytomegalovirus exposure and HLA in healthy donors. Produced via immunoSEQ multiplex PCR; TCRdb's table is partial and in-frame only. The data show 60,000 to 90,000 clones, 94% seen once. Sequenced sample: PBMCs. These TCRs come from a woman aged 18-35 years in good health and CMV-seronegative.

The chain is built from TRBV7-2 and TRBJ2-3; TRBD1 matches at 7 bases. The CDR3 contains 15 residues. The V gene's germline CDR1 is SGHTA and CDR2 FQGNSA. V lost 1 base to trimming and J lost 2 bases; unmatched junction nucleotides: 3. CDR3 sequence (DNA): TGTGCCAGCAGCTTAGTCGAGGGGGCCACAGATACGCAGTATTTT. As protein: CASSLVEGATDTQYF.

V and J are TRBV6-5 and TRBJ1-2, with a weak D call TRBD1 (5 bases). The CDR3 sequence is 13 residues long. CDR1 is MNHEY, CDR2 SVGAGI, per germline. V gave up 6 bases and J gave up 6 bases, with 14 bases separating them. CDR3 sequence reads: CASSPGPRDGYTF. The DNA for the CDR3 is TGTGCCAGCAGCCCCGGGCCCAGGGATGGCTACACCTTC.

The chain employs TRBV2 and TRBJ2-2; D perhaps matches TRBD1 (7 bases). This CDR3 contains 15 residues. Germline values: CDR1 SNHLY, CDR2 FYNNEI. The ends were cut back, 2 bases at V and 4 bases at J, with 11 bases in the middle. The CDR3 DNA reads as TGTGCCAGCAGTGAACAGGGGGGCGGCACCGGGGAGCTGTTTTTT. This encodes CASSEQGGGTGELFF.

There are a few counts of this clone. This chain uses TRBV27 with TRBJ1-5; 9 bases are a match to TRBD1. The V gene's germline CDR1 is MNHEY and CDR2 SMNVEV (reference sequence). This CDR3 contains 14 residues. Losses at the gene ends were 5 bases for V and 4 bases for J; bases not matched to a gene: 3. This CDR3 is CASSLGQGNQPQHF. DNA of the CDR3: TGTGCCAGCAGTCTAGGACAGGGGAATCAGCCCCAGCATTTT.

The CDR3 loop is CASSQDSGYGYTF. CDR3 coding DNA: TGTGCCAGCAGCCAAGATTCAGGGTATGGCTACACCTTC. The chain joins TRBV14 to TRBJ1-2, with a weak D call TRBD1 (5 bases). Trimming removed 0 bases from V and 5 bases from J, with 7 bases in between. Per germline, CDR1 SGHDN and CDR2 FVKESK. The CDR3 runs to 13 residues.

The chain carries TRBV5-1 and TRBJ2-1; D gene unclear. CDR1 SGHRS and CDR2 YFSETQ come from the germline V gene. Trimming removed 0 bases at V and 0 bases at J, with 7 bases between. CDR3 size: 15 residues. CDR3 bases: TGCGCCAGCAGCTTGGCCCTTAGCTCCTACAATGAGCAGTTCTTC. Translation: CASSLALSSYNEQFF. Variable domain in full (rest from reference TRBV5-1 and TRBJ2-1): KAGVTQTPRYLIKTRGQQVTLSCSPISGHRSVSWYQQTPGQGLQFLFEYFSETQRNKGNFPGRFSGRQFSNSRSEMNVSTLELGDSALYLCASSLALSSYNEQFFGPGTRLTVL.

This chain connects TRBV28 to TRBJ1-3, with unresolved D. Germline V gene lookup returns CDR1 MDHEN and CDR2 SYDVKM. The CDR3 loop spans 11 amino acids. Trimming pared 7 bases from V and 8 bases from J, leaving 9 bases between. The CDR3 reads CASNFGDTIYF. CDR3 sequence (DNA): TGTGCCAGCAATTTCGGGGACACCATATATTTT.

The chain couples TRBV2 to TRBJ1-2; D is perhaps TRBD1 (6 bases). Trimming cost V 5 bases and J 3 bases, with 13 bases left between them. The germline V gene has CDR1 SNHLY and CDR2 FYNNEI. This CDR3 spans 14 amino acids. The CDR3 DNA reads as TGTGCCAGCAGTCCGACAGGAGAGGACTATGGCTACACCTTC. Its translation: CASSPTGEDYGYTF.

The chain recombines TRBV27 with TRBJ2-1; D perhaps matches TRBD1 (5 bases). Germline loops: CDR1 MNHEY, CDR2 SMNVEV (reference sequence). The V gene lost 5 bases and the J gene lost 1 base, with 24 bases spanning the gap. The CDR3 sequence is 19 residues long. Here the CDR3 reads CASSPIELTAIGSYNEQFF. The DNA for the CDR3 is TGTGCCAGCAGTCCGATAGAGTTGACAGCGATTGGGTCCTACAATGAGCAGTTCTTC.